This T cell receptor beta chain was captured in a study of T cell changes during pregnancy in multiple sclerosis. Assay used: immunoSEQ multiplex PCR; TCRdb lists only in-frame clones, some missing. The sample holds some 60,000 clones, around nine tenths seen once. V shed 6 bases and J shed 3 bases, with 9 bases lying between them. The CDR3 consists of 12 residues. Per the germline V gene, CDR1 is SNHLY and CDR2 is FYNNEI. The chain uses TRBV2 and TRBJ2-7; D might be TRBD1 (6 bases). The TCR comes from a female donor with multiple sclerosis, enrolled in a pregnancy study. Specimen: CD4+ T cells from peripheral blood mononuclear cells, collected in the third trimester of pregnancy. The CDR3 DNA reads as TGTGCCAGCAGGGACAGTGACTACGAGCAGTACTTC. Its protein is CASRDSDYEQYF. Supplemented by reference TRBV2 and TRBJ2-7, the full variable domain reads EPEVTQTPSHQVTQMGQEVILRCVPISNHLYFYWYRQILGQKVEFLVSFYNNEISEKSEIFDDQFSVERPDGSNFTLKIRSTKLEDSAMYFCASRDSDYEQYFGPGTRLTVT.